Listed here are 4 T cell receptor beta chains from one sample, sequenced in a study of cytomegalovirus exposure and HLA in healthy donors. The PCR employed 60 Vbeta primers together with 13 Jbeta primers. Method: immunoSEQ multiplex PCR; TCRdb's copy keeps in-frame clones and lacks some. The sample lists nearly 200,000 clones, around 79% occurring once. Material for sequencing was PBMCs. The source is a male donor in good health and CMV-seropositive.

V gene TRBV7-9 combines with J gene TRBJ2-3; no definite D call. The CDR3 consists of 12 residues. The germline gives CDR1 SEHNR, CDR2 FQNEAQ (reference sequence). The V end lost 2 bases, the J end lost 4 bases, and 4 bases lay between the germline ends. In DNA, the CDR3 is TGTGCCAGCAGCTTATCAGCAGATACGCAGTATTTT. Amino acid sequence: CASSLSADTQYF.

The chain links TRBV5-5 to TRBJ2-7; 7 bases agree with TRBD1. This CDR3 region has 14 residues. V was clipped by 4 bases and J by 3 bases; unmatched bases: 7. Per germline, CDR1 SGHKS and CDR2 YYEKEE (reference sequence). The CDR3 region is CASSRDRVFYEQYF. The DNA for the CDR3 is TGTGCCAGCAGCAGAGACAGGGTTTTCTACGAGCAGTACTTC.

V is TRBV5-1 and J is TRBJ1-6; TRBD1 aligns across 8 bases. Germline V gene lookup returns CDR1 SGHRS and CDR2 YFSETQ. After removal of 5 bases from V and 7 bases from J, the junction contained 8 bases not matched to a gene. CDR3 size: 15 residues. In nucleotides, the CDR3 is TGCGCCAGCAGGGACAGGGCCGAGGGAAATTCACCCCTCCACTTT. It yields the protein CASRDRAEGNSPLHF.

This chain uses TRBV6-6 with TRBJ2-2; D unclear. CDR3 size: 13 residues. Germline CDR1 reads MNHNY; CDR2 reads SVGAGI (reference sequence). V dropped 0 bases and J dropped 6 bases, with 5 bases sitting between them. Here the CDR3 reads CASSYSRSGELFF. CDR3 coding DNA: TGTGCCAGCAGTTACTCGCGTTCCGGGGAGCTGTTTTTT.